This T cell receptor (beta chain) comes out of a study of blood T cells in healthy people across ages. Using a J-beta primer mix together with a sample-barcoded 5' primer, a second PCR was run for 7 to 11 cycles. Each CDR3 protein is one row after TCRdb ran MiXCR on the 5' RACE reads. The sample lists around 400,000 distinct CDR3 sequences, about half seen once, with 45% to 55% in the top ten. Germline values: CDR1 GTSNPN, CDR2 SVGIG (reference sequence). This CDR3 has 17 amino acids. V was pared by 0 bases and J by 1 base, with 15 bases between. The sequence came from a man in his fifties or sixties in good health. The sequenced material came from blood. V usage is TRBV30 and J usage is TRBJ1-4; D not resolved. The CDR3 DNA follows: TGTGCCTGGAGTGTCCCCGGACGGGGTAGAACTAATGAAAAACTGTTTTTT. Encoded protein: CAWSVPGRGRTNEKLFF.